The following is a TCR beta chain sequence with its context. Its antigen is as yet unknown. This entry comes from a study of blood T cells in healthy people across ages. Across the whole study: Capture by template switching was about one barcoded beta molecule per two T cells. The study, taken as a whole, reports: TCR beta diversity, measured per million T cells, fell in a roughly linear way with age.

Sample-barcoded 5' priming and a J-beta primer mix drove a second PCR of 7 to 11 cycles. Each cDNA molecule, via a template-switch adaptor with 12 random nucleotides, was tagged. TCRdb called the 5' RACE reads again in MiXCR, with one record for every CDR3 protein. The repertoire holds some 710,000 distinct CDR3 sequences, with roughly 46% as singletons. Trimming took off 0 bases at V and 1 base at J, with 14 bases between the two ends. CDR1 and CDR2 from the germline V gene are SGHRS and YFSETQ. The CDR3 spans 17 residues. This receptor was identified in an older man in good health. Sequenced input: blood. This chain links TRBV5-1 with TRBJ2-1; possibly TRBD2 for D (6 bases). CDR3 protein: CASSLAGAGLSYNEQFF. The CDR3 DNA reads TGCGCCAGCAGCTTGGCGGGTGCGGGGTTGTCCTACAATGAGCAGTTCTTC. Full variable domain (remainder filled in from reference TRBV5-1 and TRBJ2-1): KAGVTQTPRYLIKTRGQQVTLSCSPISGHRSVSWYQQTPGQGLQFLFEYFSETQRNKGNFPGRFSGRQFSNSRSEMNVSTLELGDSALYLCASSLAGAGLSYNEQFFGPGTRLTVL.